This TCR beta chain was identified during a study of cytomegalovirus exposure and HLA in healthy donors. About the research overall: A prior analysis found 100 million to 140 million unique TCR beta sequences from 150 million to 200 million T cells.

In regard to this clone: Its antigen is currently unknown. Other DNA sequences in this specimen translate into the identical CDR3.

V trimming: 5 bases; J trimming: 2 bases; junction bases outside the gene matches: 6. The CDR3 is made up of 14 amino acids. Germline V gene data show CDR1 as MDHEN and CDR2 as SYDVKM. Study conclusions and caveats: Later, an analysis found that common viral pathogens appeared to be linked with several of the most significant clusters.

The PCR used 60 Vbeta and 13 Jbeta primers. The data were produced by immunoSEQ multiplex PCR, yet TCRdb's version contains in-frame clones alone and is incomplete. The table records nearly 200,000 clones, 75% to 80% of them present only once. The sequenced sample consisted of PBMCs. The V call is TRBV28, the J call TRBJ2-7; 7 bases are shared with TRBD1. This sequence originates from a woman in her twenties or thirties in good health and CMV-seropositive. CDR3 region: CASSPPGQTYEQYF. In DNA, the CDR3 is TGTGCCAGCAGTCCACCGGGACAGACCTACGAGCAGTACTTC. The full variable domain, completed using reference TRBV28 and TRBJ2-7, is DVKVTQSSRYLVKRTGEKVFLECVQDMDHENMFWYRQDPGLGLRLIYFSYDVKMKEKGDIPEGYSVSREKKERFSLILESASTNQTSMYLCASSPPGQTYEQYFGPGTRLTVT.